This is a list of T cell receptor beta chains from one sample in a study of CD8 T cells in ankylosing spondylitis. TCRdb ran MiXCR on the 5' RACE reads and lists one entry per CDR3 protein. Here the sample spans roughly 440,000 distinct CDR3 sequences, 17% being singletons. The material sequenced was blood, either unsorted or a sorted T cell fraction (not recorded which). These receptors were obtained from a male donor with ankylosing spondylitis. Each CDR3 is given with its conserved first and last residue. Fields, in order: CDR3 protein, CDR3 DNA, CDR3 length, J gene, clone size, D gene, V gene. D genes are given only for firm matches. Size is omitted from some rows. Given values are once, few, many or a class for expanded clones.

CASSYKNTEAFF | TGTGCCAGCAGTTACAAGAACACTGAAGCTTTCTTT | 12 | TRBJ1-1 | few | - | TRBV6-2/TRBV6-3
CASSFNRDGRKLFF | TGTGCCAGCAGCTTTAATAGGGACGGGAGAAAACTGTTTTTT | 14 | TRBJ1-4 | - | - | TRBV5-6
CASTTPSGDKNIQYF | TGTGCCAGCACCACCCCCTCAGGGGACAAAAACATTCAGTACTTC | 15 | TRBJ2-4 | - | - | TRBV28
CASSPDLVTGETQYF | TGTGCCAGCAGTCCGGATCTGGTGACGGGAGAGACCCAGTACTTC | 15 | TRBJ2-5 | - | - | TRBV28
CASSLAQGGLQETQYF | TGTGCCAGCAGTTTGGCGCAGGGCGGCCTCCAAGAGACCCAGTACTTC | 16 | TRBJ2-5 | - | - | TRBV28
CASSVTRTNEKLFF | TGTGCCAGCAGTGTTACGCGGACTAATGAAAAACTGTTTTTT | 14 | TRBJ1-4 | - | - | TRBV6-1
CASSGAFGGNTIYF | TGTGCCAGCAGCGGGGCCTTTGGGGGAAACACCATATATTTT | 14 | TRBJ1-3 | few | - | TRBV2
CASSFGVGTSTDTQYF | TGCGCCAGCAGCTTCGGTGTGGGGACTAGCACAGATACGCAGTATTTT | 16 | TRBJ2-3 | few | - | TRBV10-1
CASSYGTSGRAYEQYF | TGTGCCAGCAGTTACGGGACTAGCGGGCGAGCCTACGAGCAGTACTTC | 16 | TRBJ2-7 | - | TRBD2 | TRBV6-2/TRBV6-3
CASSPLVTTYEQYF | TGTGCCAGCAGCCCACTAGTGACCACCTACGAGCAGTACTTC | 14 | TRBJ2-7 | - | - | TRBV7-8
CASSQFGTPNTGELFF | TGTGCCAGCAGCCAATTTGGGACTCCCAACACCGGGGAGCTGTTTTTT | 16 | TRBJ2-2 | - | - | TRBV14
CASSPPRQSGTEAFF | TGTGCCAGCTCACCACCGCGCCAGTCGGGGACTGAAGCTTTCTTT | 15 | TRBJ1-1 | - | - | TRBV18
CATSDLQFGGTDTQYF | TGTGCCACCAGTGATTTGCAGTTCGGGGGCACAGATACGCAGTATTTT | 16 | TRBJ2-3 | many | - | TRBV24-1
CASSPVGNSVSSPLHF | TGTGCCAGCAGCCCGGTTGGCAATTCGGTATCCTCACCCCTCCACTTT | 16 | TRBJ1-6 | many | - | TRBV3-1
CASRLAGVSYEQYF | TGTGCCAGCAGGCTAGCGGGGGTCTCCTACGAGCAGTACTTC | 14 | TRBJ2-7 | few | TRBD2 | TRBV12-3/TRBV12-4
CASSYVADTQYF | TGTGCCAGCAGTTACGTTGCAGATACGCAGTATTTT | 12 | TRBJ2-3 | - | - | TRBV6-6
CSVEETVTYEQYF | TGCAGCGTTGAAGAAACAGTTACCTACGAGCAGTACTTC | 13 | TRBJ2-7 | few | - | TRBV29-1
CSARDGPSTDTQYF | TGCAGTGCTAGAGATGGGCCGAGCACAGATACGCAGTATTTT | 14 | TRBJ2-3 | - | - | TRBV20-1
CASSPRTPPEAFF | TGTGCCAGCTCACCACGGACACCGCCTGAAGCTTTCTTT | 13 | TRBJ1-1 | few | - | TRBV18
CASSRQTGGNEQFF | TGTGCCAGCTCACGACAGACAGGGGGGAATGAGCAGTTCTTC | 14 | TRBJ2-1 | - | TRBD1 | TRBV18
CASSTGGAYNEQFF | TGTGCCAGCAGTACAGGGGGCGCGTACAATGAGCAGTTCTTC | 14 | TRBJ2-1 | many | TRBD1 | TRBV12-3/TRBV12-4
CATLSGANVLTF | TGTGCCACCCTCTCTGGGGCCAACGTCCTGACTTTC | 12 | TRBJ2-6 | few | - | TRBV7-9
CASSLSRGSGGYTF | TGTGCCAGCAGTTTGAGCCGGGGGAGTGGTGGCTACACCTTC | 14 | TRBJ1-2 | few | - | TRBV28
CASSSGQAYYNEQFF | TGTGCCAGCAGTTCGGGACAGGCCTACTACAATGAGCAGTTCTTC | 15 | TRBJ2-1 | - | TRBD1 | TRBV6-5
CASRSARSGNTIYF | TGTGCCAGCAGGTCGGCCCGCTCTGGAAACACCATATATTTT | 14 | TRBJ1-3 | - | - | TRBV7-9
CASSYPKTLTGHRINEQFF | TGTGCCAGCAGTTACCCGAAAACCTTGACAGGGCACCGGATCAATGAGCAGTTCTTC | 19 | TRBJ2-1 | - | TRBD1 | TRBV6-5
CAWSAILDGELFF | TGTGCCTGGAGTGCGATCCTTGACGGGGAGCTGTTTTTT | 13 | TRBJ2-2 | - | - | TRBV30
CASSPGLAGVPYEQYF | TGTGCCAGCAGCCCGGGACTAGCGGGGGTTCCCTACGAGCAGTACTTC | 16 | TRBJ2-7 | - | TRBD2 | TRBV11-2
CSASPLAGGNEQFF | TGCAGTGCTAGCCCACTAGCGGGAGGCAATGAGCAGTTCTTC | 14 | TRBJ2-1 | - | TRBD2 | TRBV20-1
CASNLDRAVDGYTF | TGTGCCAGCAACCTGGACAGGGCGGTTGATGGCTACACCTTC | 14 | TRBJ1-2 | few | TRBD1 | TRBV12-3/TRBV12-4
CAIAGTADTDTQYF | TGTGCCATCGCCGGGACAGCAGACACAGATACGCAGTATTTT | 14 | TRBJ2-3 | many | TRBD1 | TRBV10-3
CSASTGSNSNQPQHF | TGCAGTGCTTCGACAGGATCAAATAGCAATCAGCCCCAGCATTTT | 15 | TRBJ1-5 | - | - | TRBV20-1
CASSLRHPQETQYF | TGTGCCAGCAGCTTAAGACATCCCCAAGAGACCCAGTACTTC | 14 | TRBJ2-5 | few | - | TRBV11-2
CSASVAGLYNEQFF | TGCAGTGCTAGTGTAGCGGGCCTTTACAATGAGCAGTTCTTC | 14 | TRBJ2-1 | - | TRBD2 | TRBV20-1
CASSHGEGFGYEQYF | TGTGCCAGCAGCCATGGGGAGGGGTTCGGGTACGAGCAGTACTTC | 15 | TRBJ2-7 | - | TRBD2 | TRBV3-1
CSGTRSSYEQYF | TGCAGTGGCACGCGTAGCTCCTACGAGCAGTACTTC | 12 | TRBJ2-7 | many | - | TRBV20-1
CASSLSPSSTGELFF | TGCGCCAGCAGCTTGTCACCGTCCTCTACCGGGGAGCTGTTTTTT | 15 | TRBJ2-2 | few | - | TRBV5-1
CSATYPPVETNYGYTF | TGCAGTGCTACATACCCCCCCGTGGAGACTAACTATGGCTACACCTTC | 16 | TRBJ1-2 | few | - | TRBV20-1
CAGQAYNSPLHF | TGTGCCGGACAGGCGTATAATTCACCCCTCCACTTT | 12 | TRBJ1-6 | many | TRBD1 | TRBV6-6
CASSSISTDTQYF | TGTGCCAGCTCATCTATTAGCACAGATACGCAGTATTTT | 13 | TRBJ2-3 | many | - | TRBV18
CASSYQAGNTIYF | TGTGCCAGCAGTTACCAGGCTGGAAACACCATATATTTT | 13 | TRBJ1-3 | many | - | TRBV12-3/TRBV12-4
CASRGGQGRGYTF | TGTGCCAGCAGGGGGGGACAGGGCCGAGGCTACACCTTC | 13 | TRBJ1-2 | - | TRBD1 | TRBV12-3/TRBV12-4
CASSPGQGSEKLFF | TGTGCCAGCAGCCCGGGACAGGGTAGCGAAAAACTGTTTTTT | 14 | TRBJ1-4 | many | TRBD1 | TRBV12-3/TRBV12-4
CASSRNMNTEAFF | TGTGCCAGCAGCCGTAACATGAACACTGAAGCTTTCTTT | 13 | TRBJ1-1 | - | - | TRBV6-1
CASSHTSPSAEQYF | TGTGCCAGCTCACATACTAGCCCCTCTGCCGAGCAGTACTTC | 14 | TRBJ2-7 | few | - | TRBV18
CASSYSSPGGSYEQYF | TGTGCCAGCAGTTACTCGTCTCCAGGGGGTTCCTACGAGCAGTACTTC | 16 | TRBJ2-7 | few | TRBD1 | TRBV6-5
CASSVGAGATNEKLFF | TGTGCCAGCAGCGTAGGGGCCGGAGCAACTAATGAAAAACTGTTTTTT | 16 | TRBJ1-4 | few | - | TRBV9
CASGTKGRTEAFF | TGTGCCAGCGGAACGAAGGGTCGAACTGAAGCTTTCTTT | 13 | TRBJ1-1 | - | - | TRBV6-1
CASSTATDSYEQYF | TGCGCCAGCAGCACCGCAACAGACTCCTACGAGCAGTACTTC | 14 | TRBJ2-7 | many | - | TRBV5-1
CATSDYGQGRGYTQYF | TGTGCCACCAGTGATTATGGACAGGGGCGTGGATATACGCAGTATTTT | 16 | TRBJ2-3 | - | TRBD1 | TRBV24-1
CASSQVWRQETQYF | TGTGCCAGCAGCCAAGTTTGGCGGCAAGAGACCCAGTACTTC | 14 | TRBJ2-5 | few | - | TRBV4-2
CASSLVAGDMPEQYF | TGTGCCAGCAGCTTGGTAGCGGGAGACATGCCTGAGCAGTACTTC | 15 | TRBJ2-7 | - | TRBD2 | TRBV5-5